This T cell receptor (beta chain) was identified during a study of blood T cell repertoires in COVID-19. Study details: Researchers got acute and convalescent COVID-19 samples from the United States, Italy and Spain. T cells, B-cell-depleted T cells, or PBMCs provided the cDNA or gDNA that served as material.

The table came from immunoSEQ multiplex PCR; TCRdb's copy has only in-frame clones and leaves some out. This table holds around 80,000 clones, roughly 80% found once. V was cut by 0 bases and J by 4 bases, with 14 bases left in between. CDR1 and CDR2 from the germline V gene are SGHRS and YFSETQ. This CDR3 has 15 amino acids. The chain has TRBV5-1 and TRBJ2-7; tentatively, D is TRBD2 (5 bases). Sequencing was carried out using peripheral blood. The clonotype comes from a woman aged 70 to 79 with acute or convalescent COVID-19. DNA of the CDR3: TGCGCCAGCAGCTTGGATTGGGGTACGGGGTACGAGCAGTACTTC. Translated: CASSLDWGTGYEQYF.